This T cell receptor (beta chain) was identified during a study of T cells in Graves' hyperthyroidism and ophthalmopathy (dated by TCRdb to about 2019). For the wider study: Peripheral blood was collected at initial diagnosis, before any treatment. Following sampling, methimazole starting at 30 mg daily was given to hyperthyroidism patients, and high-dose intravenous methylprednisolone was given to ophthalmopathy patients. The 100 or so discovery patients were divided at random into training and test sets in a 7:3 ratio. In addition, the study compared T-cell repertoires in thyroid tissue and in blood from several Graves' hyperthyroidism patients. TCR Vbeta CDR3 sequencing of 120 to 150 peripheral blood samples (under 45 ophthalmopathy, 75 to 85 hyperthyroidism and some 17 progressor patients) is reported in the paper. Prospective prediction of ophthalmopathy was tested in an independent validation cohort of 18 to 20 hyperthyroidism patients and 17 patients who later progressed to ophthalmopathy. A discovery cohort of approximately 100 patients, about 44 with Graves' ophthalmopathy and 55 to 60 with stable Graves' hyperthyroidism, was used to find distinguishing TCR V-J signatures.

As for this clonotype: The antigen it binds to is not known. Per-nucleotide qualities are absent, and no much larger clonotype sits a single base away.

In the ophthalmopathy patients, disease was moderately to severely active, with a Clinical Activity Score of 3 or more, a NOSPECS grade of 4 or more, and a duration of less than 3 months. Exclusion was applied to patients with uncontrolled infections, other autoimmune diseases, pregnancy or lactation. Clinical symptoms, serum thyroxine and TRAb, thyroid ultrasound, and orbital computed tomography formed the basis for the diagnoses. PBMCs were separated from 7.5 to 10 ml of fresh peripheral blood using Ficoll-Paque density gradient centrifugation. Total RNA was extracted with Trizol reagent, and quality was checked on an Agilent 2100 Bioanalyzer. The CDR3 starts with the cysteine, ends with the phenylalanine, and has 14 residues. Solely the CDR3 DNA is kept, with 42 bases framed from the first base. CDR1 and CDR2 were assigned from the germline V gene as KGHDR and SFDVKD. The V and J ends are trimmed by 4 bases and 7 bases, leaving 12 bases between them.

TCR beta CDR3 regions were amplified from RNA transcripts. A first-round RT-PCR of the TCR CDR3 used the HTBI primer set with the Qiagen OneStep RT-PCR kit. Libraries were constructed in a second round of multiplex PCR, after which size selection and purification were carried out. Paired-end sequencing of the libraries was performed with 100 bp reads on an Illumina HiSeq2000. The original pipeline was this. SOAPnuke was used to process the raw data, throwing out any read that contained adapters or uncalled bases, had a mean Phred below 15, or lacked an exact constant-primer or identifier match. High-quality paired reads were merged using COPE v1.2.5, and each unique nucleotide sequence was defined as a clonotype. MiTCR v1.1 was used to align clonotypes to the IMGT TRBV, TRBD and TRBJ reference segments. Analysis was restricted to V-J combinations with a frequency above 0.0001, which covered approximately 99% of repertoires. The TCS score was defined as the ratio of F50 (clonal expansion) to E x V (chaos), calculated using BLOSUM62-based TCRdist between CDR3 peptides within each V-J. Welch's t-statistics and random forest reduced fewer than 550 V-J features to under 15, which were used in a naive Bayes classifier (R e1071). The public sequencing data were trimmed at Q25 with fastp and processed into clonotypes with MiXCR by TCRdb, which kept only in-frame beta chains. Rows are unified per CDR3 protein, each entry keeping the most common DNA and genes. The V and J calls follow TCRdb's processing rather than the paper's. The sample data list about 640,000 distinct CDR3 sequences, and less than 25% of these were observed just once. Clones ranked in the top ten supply about 34% of the sample.

Overall study results and their limits: In cross-validation, a model built on a 13 V-J signature told ophthalmopathy apart from stable hyperthyroidism with approximately 90% sensitivity and approximately 81% specificity, and in testing the same model reached 80%/75%. In validation, the model predicted progression to ophthalmopathy a median of approximately 6.3 months before onset, with about 67% sensitivity and just under 75% specificity. Sample size was not statistically predetermined, and blinding of investigators to group allocation was not performed. Most expanded thyroid clonotypes (frequency above 0.001) were also found in blood, which suggests that blood repertoires may mirror thyroid immune responses.

This TCR was recovered from a young man with Graves' ophthalmopathy. This receptor chain uses TRBV24-1 and TRBJ2-2; no D gene can be assigned with confidence. The sequencing sample was made of blood. The CDR3 has the sequence CATSDLDGVGELFF. The DNA sequence follows: TGTGCCACCAGTGACTTGGACGGCGTCGGGGAGCTGTTTTTT.